Following are 6 T cell receptor beta chains from one sample sequenced in a study of T cells after yellow fever vaccination. TCRdb independently ran MiXCR on the 5' RACE reads; one entry per CDR3 protein. The sample holds 500,000 to 650,000 distinct CDR3 sequences; about 15% are singletons and the top ten take 15% to 20%. This material consisted of PBMCs, taken 4 to 5 days after the first yellow fever vaccination. These receptors all stem from a young man who received the YFV17D yellow fever vaccine.

The chain recombines TRBV12-5 with TRBJ2-1; weak D call: TRBD2 (6 bases). The V gene's germline CDR1 is LGHNT and CDR2 FRNRAP. The CDR3 length is 14 residues. Trimming took off 5 bases at V and 15 bases at J, with 23 bases between the two ends. The CDR3 DNA sequence: TGTGCTAGTGGTCTAATGGGGACTGAGGTCGGTGCGTTCTTC. Amino acid sequence: CASGLMGTEVGAFF.

This clonotype was detected many times. The chain recombines TRBV12-3 or TRBV12-4 with TRBJ1-5; 7 bases are a match to TRBD1. This CDR3 spans 14 amino acids. The V segment lost 6 bases and the J segment 5 bases; nucleotides outside the gene matches: 7. This chain's CDR3 is CASRSDRRDQPQHF. CDR3 sequence (DNA): TGTGCCAGCAGGTCGGACAGGAGGGATCAGCCCCAGCATTTT.

V and J are TRBV6-2 or TRBV6-3 and TRBJ2-2, with 8 positions matching TRBD2. The CDR3 sequence is 15 residues long. In germline, CDR1 is MNHEY, CDR2 SVGEGT. Unmatched junction bases numbered 7, after V lost 6 bases and J lost 4 bases. The DNA of the CDR3 is TGTGCCAGCAGCCAGAGGGGACTAGTCACCGGGGAGCTGTTTTTT. Its translation is CASSQRGLVTGELFF.

This clonotype was seen more than once but under ten times. No DNA is shown, since the ends of the CDR3 on it are uncertain; the CDR3 is the one TCRdb lists. The rearrangement links TRBV7-9 to TRBJ2-1; the table assigns TRBD2, which was not confirmed against the DNA. From its first to its last residue, the CDR3 has 15 amino acids. Germline V gene data show CDR1 as SEHNR and CDR2 as FQNEAQ (reference sequence). Here the CDR3 reads CASSSTVAGPTPEFF.

The gene calls are TRBV12-5 and TRBJ2-2; TRBD1 matches at 7 bases. Germline CDR1 reads LGHNT; CDR2 reads FRNRAP. This CDR3 spans 15 amino acids. Trimming cost V 5 bases and J 1 base; bases outside gene matches: 4. The CDR3 nucleotides read TGTGCTAGTGGTCCAAACAGGGGGAACACCGGGGAGCTGTTTTTT. Protein sequence: CASGPNRGNTGELFF.

This clonotype has only a few counts. The chain combines TRBV5-1 with TRBJ1-4; no definite D call. The CDR3 is 14 residues long. V was pared by 4 bases and J by 2 bases, with 9 bases between. The germline V gene has CDR1 SGHRS and CDR2 YFSETQ. In DNA, the CDR3 is TGCGCCAGCAGCCCCTACGAGACTAATGAAAAACTGTTTTTT. Translated, it gives CASSPYETNEKLFF.